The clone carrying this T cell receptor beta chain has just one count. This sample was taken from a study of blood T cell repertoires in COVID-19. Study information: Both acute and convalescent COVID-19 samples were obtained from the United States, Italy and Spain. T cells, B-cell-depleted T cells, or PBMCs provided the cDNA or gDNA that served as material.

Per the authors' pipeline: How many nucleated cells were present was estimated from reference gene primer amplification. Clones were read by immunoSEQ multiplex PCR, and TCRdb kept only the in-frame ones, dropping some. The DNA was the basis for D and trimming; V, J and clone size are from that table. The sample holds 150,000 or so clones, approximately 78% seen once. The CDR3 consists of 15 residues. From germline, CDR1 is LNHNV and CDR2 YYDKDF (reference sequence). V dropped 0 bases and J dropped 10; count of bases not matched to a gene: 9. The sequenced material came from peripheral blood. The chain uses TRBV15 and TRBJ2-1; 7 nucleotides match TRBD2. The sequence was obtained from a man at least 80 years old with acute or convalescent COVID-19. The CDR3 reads CATSRDRGGSAEQFF. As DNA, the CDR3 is TGTGCCACCAGCAGAGATCGCGGGGGATCGGCGGAGCAGTTCTTC.